This is a list of T cell receptor beta chains from one sample in a study of Ad26.COV2.S vaccination and SARS-CoV-2 variants. The table came from immunoSEQ multiplex PCR; TCRdb's copy has only in-frame clones and leaves some out. The sample lists hundreds of thousands of clones, 70% to 90% occurring once. The material sequenced was peripheral blood, taken in a trial of Ad26.COV2.S vaccine versus placebo. Source of these receptors: a person between 18 and 59 years old who received the Ad26.COV2.S COVID-19 vaccine or a placebo. The CDR3 runs from the conserved cysteine through the conserved F or W. The order of the fields is clone size, D gene, J gene, V gene, CDR3 DNA, CDR3 protein. The D gene is left open where the match is weak. Clone size is shown for a subset of rows, as once, few, many or a class of expanded clone.

once	TRBD1	TRBJ2-7	TRBV9	TGTGCGGATCATGGCCGGGACAGGGTTTACGAGCAGTACTTC	CADHGRDRVYEQYF
.	.	TRBJ2-2	TRBV11-2	TGTGCCAGCAGCTTAGATCCGAACACCGGGGAGCTGTTTTTT	CASSLDPNTGELFF
.	TRBD2	TRBJ2-1	TRBV9	TGTGCCAGCAGCACCAGCGGGAGCCCGCCGAGAAATGAGCAGTTCTTC	CASSTSGSPPRNEQFF
.	.	TRBJ1-1	TRBV6-5	TGTGCCAGCACCGAGGTTAGGGGCACTGAAGCTTTCTTT	CASTEVRGTEAFF
.	TRBD1	TRBJ2-1	TRBV2	TGTGCCAGCAGCCTACGGACAGGTCACTACAATGAGCAGTTCTTC	CASSLRTGHYNEQFF
.	.	TRBJ1-6	TRBV27	TGTGCCAGCAGTTCGGACAGCTCCTATAATTCACCCCTCCACTTT	CASSSDSSYNSPLHF
.	.	TRBJ2-7	TRBV30	TGTGCCTGGAGTTCAGGGGACATAAGTACGGGGCAGTACTTC	CAWSSGDISTGQYF
once	TRBD2	TRBJ2-1	TRBV9	TGTGCCAGCAGCGCCCCCACTAGCGGTACAAGGGAGCAGTTCTTC	CASSAPTSGTREQFF
.	TRBD1	TRBJ1-2	TRBV27	TGTGCCAGCAGTCGGGACAGTAGAGGAGGCTACACCTTC	CASSRDSRGGYTF
.	TRBD2	TRBJ2-3	TRBV4-2	TGTGCCAGCAGCCAAGATCTGGCTAGCGGCCCTAGCACAGATACGCAGTATTTT	CASSQDLASGPSTDTQYF
.	.	TRBJ1-1	TRBV6-5	TGTGCCAGCAGCCCGGAAGGTGTTCGTGGCACTGAAGCTTTCTTT	CASSPEGVRGTEAFF